A selection of T cell receptor beta chains follows, all from one sample in a study of vaccination effects on CD4 cells after COVID-19. Using immunoSEQ multiplex PCR, the repertoire was profiled, and TCRdb retains in-frame clones only, with some absent. The table records roughly 30,000 clones, 65% to 80% of them present only once. No antigen is known for these receptors. Sample: CD4+ T cells from PBMCs cultured with HCoV-NL63 spike peptides, taken after COVID-19 vaccination. The receptor set was obtained from a human donor who received a COVID-19 vaccine. The CDR3 runs from the conserved cysteine through the conserved F or W. The D gene is left open where the match is weak. A row's size may be missing; if present it is once, few, many or a size class.

CDR3 DNA	CDR3 protein	D gene	clone size	V gene	J gene
TGTGCCATCAGTGACACGTACGAGCAGTACTTC	CAISDTYEQYF	-	-	TRBV10-3	TRBJ2-7
TGCGCCAGCAGCCAATCGGGACTAGCGAACAATGAGCAGTTCTTC	CASSQSGLANNEQFF	TRBD2	-	TRBV4-1	TRBJ2-1
TGCGCCAGCAGCCGGGACCGAGGCTCCTACGAGCAGTACTTC	CASSRDRGSYEQYF	-	once	TRBV4-1	TRBJ2-7
TGTGCCAGCAGCCAAGCAAGGGGTGAAAAACTGTTTTTT	CASSQARGEKLFF	-	-	TRBV4-2	TRBJ1-4
TGTGCCAGCAGTCCCTGGCTTGCGGGGGGCGGCACAGATACGCAGTATTTT	CASSPWLAGGGTDTQYF	TRBD2	-	TRBV27	TRBJ2-3
TGCGCCAGCAGCTCCGGGACCGGACCCTACAATGAGCAGTTCTTC	CASSSGTGPYNEQFF	-	few	TRBV10-1	TRBJ2-1
TGTGCCAGCAGCTTGGATACAGGGGGCATTTTGAGAGGCTACACCTTC	CASSLDTGGILRGYTF	TRBD1	-	TRBV5-4	TRBJ1-2
TGTGCCAGCAGTTGGGCCAGGGGGCGGGATACGCAGTATTTT	CASSWARGRDTQYF	TRBD1	-	TRBV6-2/TRBV6-3	TRBJ2-3
TGTGCCAGCAGCCAACGGTACAGCCGGATGAACTATGGCTACACCTTC	CASSQRYSRMNYGYTF	-	-	TRBV14	TRBJ1-2
TGTGCCAGCTCACCACCTTCGGGGGAGCTGTTTTTT	CASSPPSGELFF	-	-	TRBV18	TRBJ2-2
TGTGCCAGCAGCTTAGCTCCGGGGGCTAACTATGGCTACACCTTC	CASSLAPGANYGYTF	-	few	TRBV7-2	TRBJ1-2
TGCAGCGTTGAAGGGGACACGAGTAAACTGTTTTTT	CSVEGDTSKLFF	-	-	TRBV29-1	TRBJ1-4
TGCGCCAGCAGCTTGGCCGTGGGGACTACAAACTCCTACGAGCAGTACTTC	CASSLAVGTTNSYEQYF	TRBD2	-	TRBV5-1	TRBJ2-7
TGTGCCAGCTCACCACTGGCCGGGAGCACAGATACGCAGTATTTT	CASSPLAGSTDTQYF	-	-	TRBV18	TRBJ2-3
TGTGCCATCAGTGGGACTAGCGGGAGTTACAATGAGCAGTTCTTC	CAISGTSGSYNEQFF	TRBD2	-	TRBV10-3	TRBJ2-1
TGTGCCAGCAGTGAAGGTGGAGGGCCCCAGCATTTT	CASSEGGGPQHF	-	few	TRBV6-1	TRBJ1-5
TGTGCCAGCAGCCAAGACACAGGGTATGGCTACACCTTC	CASSQDTGYGYTF	-	-	TRBV4-2	TRBJ1-2
TGTGCCAGCAGCCTGGGGCAGGGAGATAGCAATCAGCCCCAGCATTTT	CASSLGQGDSNQPQHF	-	-	TRBV7-6	TRBJ1-5
TGCGCCAGCAGCTCCGAATACGAGCAGTACTTC	CASSSEYEQYF	-	-	TRBV5-1	TRBJ2-7
TGTGCCAGTAGTTTCGGACAGGGGTGGCGGGGCAATCAGCCCCAGCATTTT	CASSFGQGWRGNQPQHF	TRBD1	once	TRBV19	TRBJ1-5
TGTGCCAGCAGCGTTTCGGTAGGTGTCAATGAGCAGTTCTTC	CASSVSVGVNEQFF	-	-	TRBV9	TRBJ2-1
TGTGCCAGCAGGCACAAGAACACTGAAGCTTTCTTT	CASRHKNTEAFF	-	-	TRBV9	TRBJ1-1
TGTGCCAGCAAAGAAGGTACGGACGATATGTACAATGAGCAGTTCTTC	CASKEGTDDMYNEQFF	-	-	TRBV9	TRBJ2-1
TGTGCCATCAGTGTCAGGGGGGAGACCGGGGAGCTGTTTTTT	CAISVRGETGELFF	-	-	TRBV10-3	TRBJ2-2
TGTGCCAGTAGCCCGGCCTTGAGCTCCTACAATGAGCAGTTCTTC	CASSPALSSYNEQFF	-	-	TRBV19	TRBJ2-1
TGTGCCAGCAGCCAGTCCGGAAACATTCAGTACTTC	CASSQSGNIQYF	-	-	TRBV3-1/TRBV3-2	TRBJ2-4
TGCGCCAGCAGCCCCTCCTATGGCTACACCTTC	CASSPSYGYTF	-	few	TRBV10-2	TRBJ1-2
TGCGCCAGCAGCGAGGGACTAGTAATCAATGAGCAGTTCTTC	CASSEGLVINEQFF	TRBD2	few	TRBV5-1	TRBJ2-1
TGTGCCATCAGCGCGGGGGGCCAAGCTTTGGATACGCAGTATTTT	CAISAGGQALDTQYF	TRBD2	-	TRBV10-3	TRBJ2-3
TGCAGCGTTGACAGGGCGAGCACTGAAGCTTTCTTT	CSVDRASTEAFF	-	-	TRBV29-1	TRBJ1-1
TGTGCCAGCAGATCAGGTGGCGGAGAAGCTTTCTTT	CASRSGGGEAFF	-	-	TRBV25-1	TRBJ1-1
TGTGCGACTCAGACAGGGTATCGTGAAAAACTGTTTTTT	CATQTGYREKLFF	TRBD1	-	TRBV5-4	TRBJ1-4
TGTGCCAGCAGTCGCGGAGCTTTCTTT	CASSRGAFF	-	few	TRBV12-3/TRBV12-4	TRBJ1-1
TGTGCCAGCAGTGTACAGGGGGGGAACACTGAAGCTTTCTTT	CASSVQGGNTEAFF	TRBD1	-	TRBV6-4	TRBJ1-1
TGTGCCAGCAGCAAAACGGACAGGGGAACCTACAATGAGCAGTTCTTC	CASSKTDRGTYNEQFF	-	-	TRBV21-1	TRBJ2-1
TGTGCCAGCTCACCACTGATCGGACGGGACGGCACTGAAGCTTTCTTT	CASSPLIGRDGTEAFF	-	once	TRBV18	TRBJ1-1
TGTGCCACTCACGGGGCCCGGGATCAGCCCCAGCATTTT	CATHGARDQPQHF	-	-	TRBV19	TRBJ1-5
TGTGCCAGCAATAGACAGGGTCGCGCTGAAGCTTTCTTT	CASNRQGRAEAFF	TRBD1	large	TRBV2	TRBJ1-1
TGTGCCAGCAGCTGGAGCTCCTACAATGAGCAGTTCTTC	CASSWSSYNEQFF	-	-	TRBV7-8	TRBJ2-1
TGTGCCAGCACCTCAAGTCATCAGCCCCAGCATTTT	CASTSSHQPQHF	-	-	TRBV12-1	TRBJ1-5
TGTGCCAGCAGCTCACAGGGGAGAACCGGGGAGCTGTTTTTT	CASSSQGRTGELFF	TRBD1	-	TRBV5-4	TRBJ2-2
TGTGCCTGGAGTGCGGACAGGAATCAGCCCCAGCATTTT	CAWSADRNQPQHF	TRBD1	-	TRBV30	TRBJ1-5
TGTGCCAGCAGGACTCAGGGGAACACTGAAGCTTTCTTT	CASRTQGNTEAFF	-	-	TRBV6-5	TRBJ1-1
TGTGCCAGCAGCCTAGGAGGCCTGCGCACTGAAGCTTTCTTT	CASSLGGLRTEAFF	-	few	TRBV7-9	TRBJ1-1
TGCGCCAGCAGCCTCTACACCGGGGAGCTGTTTTTT	CASSLYTGELFF	-	-	TRBV5-1	TRBJ2-2